This TCR beta chain was identified during a study of human T cells and chemical hapten exposure. Study context: Per-sample TCR yield variability stemmed mainly from small pooled library volume differences. Findings and caveats of the study: Sensitizing to DPC left TCRs with a frequency above 1 in 1000 unaltered.

Researchers extracted total RNA from unfractionated whole blood. This clonotype showed up many times. Its matching antigen is unknown. Library construction involved attaching unique molecular identifiers to individual cDNA molecules, which allowed quantitative, reproducible TCR counting. Original methodology: The median was around 88,000 TCRs per sample, ranging about 20,000 to 690,600. TCRdb re-derived calls from the reads in MiXCR, one entry per CDR3 protein. Clone size and V and J calls follow TCRdb, not the original study. Among about 120,000 distinct CDR3 sequences listed, over 7% were seen once. The sequence came from a human donor in good health. Some clones in this sample may be carry-over from other donors' samples. Source material: whole blood.

The CDR3 loop reads CASSLTGTGSNQPQHF. The CDR3 DNA reads as TGTGCCAGCAGTCTGACTGGGACAGGGAGCAATCAGCCCCAGCATTTT. The chain recombines TRBV12-3 or TRBV12-4 with TRBJ1-5; 9 bases are shared with TRBD1. Trimming cost V 5 bases and J 1 base; bases outside gene matches: 6. This CDR3 is built from 16 residues.